The rows below give T cell receptor beta chains drawn from one sample of a study of T cell changes during pregnancy in multiple sclerosis. Method: immunoSEQ multiplex PCR; TCRdb's copy keeps in-frame clones and lacks some. The profile shows 30,000 or so clones, about 90% of them singletons. Sample: CD8+ T cells from peripheral blood mononuclear cells, taken before pregnancy. The origin of the receptors is a female donor with multiple sclerosis, enrolled in a pregnancy study. The CDR3 runs from the conserved cysteine through the conserved F or W. The order of the fields is V gene, clone size, J gene, D gene, CDR3 DNA, CDR3 protein. A D gene is named only where the DNA matches it firmly. Only part of the rows carry a size: once, few, many, or a class if the clone is expanded.

>TRBV27|NA|TRBJ2-7|TRBD1
TGTGCCAGTGGACAGGGGAGAGTCTACGAGCAGTACTTC
CASGQGRVYEQYF
>TRBV29-1|NA|TRBJ2-7|TRBD2
TGCAGCGTTGGAAAGGCGGGAGAGTACGAGCAGTACTTC
CSVGKAGEYEQYF
>TRBV6-4|few|TRBJ2-1|TRBD1
TGTGCCAGCAGTGACGGGACAGGACCCTACAATGAGCAGTTCTTC
CASSDGTGPYNEQFF
>TRBV7-9|NA|TRBJ2-5|TRBD1
TGTGCCAGCAGCCCGCGGTTTAATACAGGGGACCAAGAGACCCAGTACTTC
CASSPRFNTGDQETQYF
>TRBV27|NA|TRBJ2-3|NA
TGTGCCAGCAGTTTATACTATGACCCGATGTCCACAGATACGCAGTATTTT
CASSLYYDPMSTDTQYF
>TRBV15|once|TRBJ1-5|NA
TGTGCCACCAGCAGCAGGGGCAATCAGCCCCAGCATTTT
CATSSRGNQPQHF
>TRBV4-1|NA|TRBJ2-3|TRBD2
TGCGCCAGCAGCTATGGGGGGGGAGATACGCAGTATTTT
CASSYGGGDTQYF
>TRBV29-1|NA|TRBJ2-1|TRBD2
TGCAGCGTTAAAGAGCGGGAGGGCCCCACGGATGAGCAGTTCTTC
CSVKEREGPTDEQFF
>TRBV14|NA|TRBJ2-7|TRBD2
TGTGCCAGCAGCCCTACCACTAGCGGTATTTACGAGCAGTACTTC
CASSPTTSGIYEQYF
>TRBV10-3|once|TRBJ1-1|TRBD1
TGTGCCATCAGTGACCACGACAGGGACACTGAAGCTTTCTTT
CAISDHDRDTEAFF
>TRBV18|NA|TRBJ2-3|NA
TGTGCCAGCTCACCACCTTTTCGGACTTTATCTAGCACAGATACGCAGTATTTT
CASSPPFRTLSSTDTQYF
>TRBV7-9|once|TRBJ2-1|NA
TGTGCCAGCAGCCCGGGAGCGCGATACAATGAGCAGTTCTTC
CASSPGARYNEQFF
>TRBV9|NA|TRBJ2-2|NA
TGTGCCAGCAGCGACCCTAGGGAGGCTGCAGGCGGGGAGCTGTTTTTT
CASSDPREAAGGELFF
>TRBV28|NA|TRBJ2-5|TRBD2
TGTGCCAGCAGAACCCTAGGGCTAGCGGGAGATAGCCAAGAGACCCAGTACTTC
CASRTLGLAGDSQETQYF
>TRBV29-1|NA|TRBJ1-1|TRBD1
TGCAGCGTTTCTACAGGGGAGAACACTGAAGCTTTCTTT
CSVSTGENTEAFF
>TRBV29-1|once|TRBJ2-7|NA
TGCAGCGTTGCAGGTCTCGGCTACGAGCAGTACTTC
CSVAGLGYEQYF
>TRBV27|NA|TRBJ2-1|NA
TGTGCCAGCAGTGCCTTAGGGAGAGGGAATGAGCAGTTCTTC
CASSALGRGNEQFF
>TRBV9|NA|TRBJ2-5|TRBD2
TGTGCCAGCAGCGTTCGGGGGGGGAGAGAGACCCAGTACTTC
CASSVRGGRETQYF
>TRBV5-4|NA|TRBJ2-1|TRBD2
TGTGCCAGCAGCTTTCGACTAGCTGCCTACAATGAGCAGTTCTTC
CASSFRLAAYNEQFF
>TRBV6-1|once|TRBJ2-7|NA
TGTGCCAGCAGTGAATATACGACAGAATCCTACGAGCAGTACTTC
CASSEYTTESYEQYF
>TRBV27|NA|TRBJ2-7|TRBD2
TGTGCCAGCAGTTGGACTAGCGGGGGCGAGCAGTACTTC
CASSWTSGGEQYF
>TRBV6-6|NA|TRBJ2-2|TRBD2
TGTGCCAGCAGGGGACTACCCCTGGACACCGGGGAGCTGTTTTTT
CASRGLPLDTGELFF
>TRBV4-3|NA|TRBJ2-7|TRBD2
TGCGCCAGCAGCCCGAGCGGGGGCAGCAGCTCCTACGAGCAGTACTTC
CASSPSGGSSSYEQYF
>TRBV7-7|medium-sized|TRBJ2-3|TRBD2
TGTGCTAGCAGCTCCGGGACTAGCGACACAGATACGCAGTATTTT
CASSSGTSDTDTQYF
>TRBV21-1|medium-sized|TRBJ1-4|NA
NA
CASSKFAGGSEKLFF
>TRBV2|few|TRBJ2-2|TRBD1
TGTGCCAGCAGTCCCAAGACAGGGGAGAACACCGGGGAGCTGTTTTTT
CASSPKTGENTGELFF
>TRBV27|NA|TRBJ2-7|TRBD2
TGTGCCAGCAGTTTGACTAGCGGGTACTCCTACGAGCAGTACTTC
CASSLTSGYSYEQYF
>TRBV25-1|NA|TRBJ2-5|NA
TGTGCCAGCAGTGAATTGAGGGAACTACAAGAGACCCAGTACTTC
CASSELRELQETQYF
>TRBV4-3|few|TRBJ1-1|NA
TGCGCCAGCAGCCAAGAGGTCAGTTATACTGAAGCTTTCTTT
CASSQEVSYTEAFF
>TRBV19|NA|TRBJ2-7|TRBD2
TGTGCCAGTAGAAGGGGAAAGACTAGCGGGGACTACGAGCAGTACTTC
CASRRGKTSGDYEQYF
>TRBV4-3|NA|TRBJ2-7|NA
TGCGCCAGCAGCCAAGATCGGGAGCTTACCTACGAGCAGTACTTC
CASSQDRELTYEQYF
>TRBV7-9|NA|TRBJ2-2|NA
TGTGCCAGCAGCTTCGTGGGAGCCAACACCGGGGAGCTGTTTTTT
CASSFVGANTGELFF
>TRBV4-3|NA|TRBJ2-7|TRBD1
TGCGCCAGCAGCCAAGAACCAGGGACAGGGTGGAACGAGCAGTACTTC
CASSQEPGTGWNEQYF
>TRBV5-1|NA|TRBJ2-1|TRBD1
TGCGCCAGCAGCCGTGGGACAGGGGGGCTGTCCTACAATGAGCAGTTCTTC
CASSRGTGGLSYNEQFF
>TRBV27|NA|TRBJ2-7|NA
TGTGCCAGCAGTCACGATGACAGCCTCTCCTACGAGCAGTACTTC
CASSHDDSLSYEQYF
>TRBV9|NA|TRBJ2-7|TRBD2
TGTGCCAGCAGCGGATCCGGGACTAGCGGGGACGAGCAGTACTTC
CASSGSGTSGDEQYF
>TRBV9|NA|TRBJ1-2|NA
TGTGCCAGCAGCGATCATAAAGCTGGCTACACCTTC
CASSDHKAGYTF
>TRBV4-2|NA|TRBJ2-7|NA
TGTGCCAGCAGCCAAGAGGGGGGAGGGGGGTCCTACGAGCAGTACTTC
CASSQEGGGGSYEQYF
>TRBV27|NA|TRBJ2-6|TRBD1
TGTGCCAGCAGTTCCCCGGGGGACAGGGGATCCTCTGGGGCCAACGTCCTGACTTTC
CASSSPGDRGSSGANVLTF
>TRBV9|once|TRBJ2-5|TRBD2
TGTGCCAGCAGCGTTGGGACTAGCGGGATGCGAGAGACCCAGTACTTC
CASSVGTSGMRETQYF
>TRBV19|NA|TRBJ1-2|NA
TGTGCCAGTAGTCTTTACCTGGGGGCGCAGAATGGCTACACCTTC
CASSLYLGAQNGYTF
>TRBV7-9|once|TRBJ2-3|TRBD2
TGTGCCAGCAGCCCAATGGAGTCTAGCGGGTCTTTCACAGATACGCAGTATTTT
CASSPMESSGSFTDTQYF
>TRBV11-2|NA|TRBJ2-1|NA
TGTGCCAGCAGCTTAGGGGCCCGCGTGCTTTCTTACAATGAGCAGTTCTTC
CASSLGARVLSYNEQFF
>TRBV4-3|NA|TRBJ1-2|NA
TGCGCCAGCAGGGGAGCGGATTCAGGGGCATATGGCTACACCTTC
CASRGADSGAYGYTF
>TRBV7-9|NA|TRBJ1-1|NA
TGTGCCAGCAGCTATTCAGGTGGCACTGAAGCTTTCTTT
CASSYSGGTEAFF
>TRBV5-1|NA|TRBJ1-1|NA
TGCGCCAGCAATGCCGGGGATGAAGCTTTCTTT
CASNAGDEAFF
>TRBV7-6|NA|TRBJ2-2|TRBD1
TGTGCCAGCAGCGACACGGGACAGGGGAAGGGGGAGCTGTTTTTT
CASSDTGQGKGELFF
>TRBV19|NA|TRBJ2-1|TRBD2
TGTGCCAGTACCTCACTAGCGGGAGGGCCGTATGAGCAGTTCTTC
CASTSLAGGPYEQFF
>TRBV25-1|NA|TRBJ2-7|NA
TGTGCCAGCAGTGGACCGGGGTACATTACCTACGAGCAGTACTTC
CASSGPGYITYEQYF